These T cell receptor beta chains were read from a single sample in a study of T cells in Graves' hyperthyroidism and ophthalmopathy. MiXCR, applied by TCRdb to the multiplex PCR reads, yields one record per CDR3 protein. This sample has approximately 250,000 distinct CDR3 sequences, with approximately 25% found just once. Sample: blood. The receptors shown here come from a woman aged 40 to 50 with Graves' ophthalmopathy. CDR3s include the opening cysteine and the closing phenylalanine or tryptophan. Each record gives: CDR3 length, clone size, D gene, V gene, J gene, CDR3 DNA, CDR3 protein. D genes are given only for firm matches. Size is stated for part of the rows, as once, few or many counts, or as a class when the clone is expanded.

length: 16
size: .
D: .
V: TRBV28
J: TRBJ1-6
DNA: TGTGCCAGCAGCACCAGGAGGCAACGGGATAATTCACCCCTCCACTTT
CDR3: CASSTRRQRDNSPLHF

length: 15
size: many
D: TRBD1
V: TRBV5-1
J: TRBJ1-1
DNA: TGCGCCAGCAGCTTAGATCAGGGGGTGAACACTGAAGCTTTCTTT
CDR3: CASSLDQGVNTEAFF

length: 14
size: .
D: .
V: TRBV6-5
J: TRBJ2-2
DNA: TGTGCCAGCAGTTACTCCGAACTAACCGGGGAGCTGTTTTTT
CDR3: CASSYSELTGELFF

length: 18
size: few
D: TRBD2
V: TRBV4-2
J: TRBJ2-2
DNA: TGTGCCAGCAGCCAATACAAGACCGGGACTAGCTACACCGGGGAGCTGTTTTTT
CDR3: CASSQYKTGTSYTGELFF

length: 15
size: .
D: .
V: TRBV20-1
J: TRBJ1-5
DNA: TGCAGTGCTACCCTGGCGGGAAATAGCAATCAGCCCCAGCATTTT
CDR3: CSATLAGNSNQPQHF

length: 13
size: many
D: .
V: TRBV5-1
J: TRBJ2-5
DNA: TGCGCCAGCAGCTTTAGGGTTGAAGAGACCCAGTACTTC
CDR3: CASSFRVEETQYF

length: 15
size: many
D: .
V: TRBV7-9
J: TRBJ2-2
DNA: TGTGCCAGCAGCCAATTAGCGGCTAACACCGGGGAGCTGTTTTTT
CDR3: CASSQLAANTGELFF

length: 14
size: few
D: .
V: TRBV28
J: TRBJ2-2
DNA: TGTGCCAGCAGTTCTCCCCCCGCCGCCGGGGAGCTGTTTTTT
CDR3: CASSSPPAAGELFF

length: 15
size: few
D: .
V: TRBV6-1
J: TRBJ2-5
DNA: TGTGCCAGCAGTGTCGCGAGAACGGAGTGGGGGACCCAGTACTTC
CDR3: CASSVARTEWGTQYF

length: 14
size: many
D: .
V: TRBV3-1
J: TRBJ1-2
DNA: TGTGCCAGCAGCCAAGGAACAAGGGTCTATGGCTACACCTTC
CDR3: CASSQGTRVYGYTF

length: 16
size: .
D: .
V: TRBV30
J: TRBJ1-1
DNA: TGTGCCTGGAGTAAAATCTCGGGGAGGATGAACACTGAAGCTTTCTTT
CDR3: CAWSKISGRMNTEAFF

length: 14
size: few
D: .
V: TRBV6-2/TRBV6-3
J: TRBJ1-5
DNA: TGTGCCAGCAGACCTCCCGCCCCAGTTCAGCCCCAGCATTTT
CDR3: CASRPPAPVQPQHF

length: 16
size: many
D: .
V: TRBV11-2
J: TRBJ2-5
DNA: TGTGCCAGCACACCGACCTTGGGACGGAAACAAGAGACCCAGTACTTC
CDR3: CASTPTLGRKQETQYF

length: 13
size: many
D: TRBD2
V: TRBV30
J: TRBJ2-7
DNA: TGTGCCTGGAGTCCAGCGGGAGGCCCACGGCAGTACTTC
CDR3: CAWSPAGGPRQYF

length: 14
size: many
D: .
V: TRBV11-2
J: TRBJ1-1
DNA: TGTGCCAGCAGCATCCACAGGGCGAACACTGAAGCTTTCTTT
CDR3: CASSIHRANTEAFF

length: 17
size: many
D: TRBD1
V: TRBV20-1
J: TRBJ1-1
DNA: TGCAGTGCTAGATGGATACGGACAGGGGGTTTGAACACTGAAGCTTTCTTT
CDR3: CSARWIRTGGLNTEAFF

length: 15
size: few
D: TRBD1
V: TRBV28
J: TRBJ2-7
DNA: TGTGCCAGCAGTTCGACAGGGGGGACTTTTGGGGAGCAGTACTTC
CDR3: CASSSTGGTFGEQYF

length: 17
size: many
D: TRBD2
V: TRBV28
J: TRBJ2-4
DNA: TGTGCCAGCAGCTCCGAGGGAGGGGAACTTTCGAAAAACATTCAGTACTTC
CDR3: CASSSEGGELSKNIQYF

length: 19
size: .
D: .
V: TRBV11-2
J: TRBJ1-2
DNA: TGTGCCAGCAGCCCACCCTCACGGGGCAGGGGTAATATCTTCTATGGCTACACCTTC
CDR3: CASSPPSRGRGNIFYGYTF

length: 16
size: many
D: TRBD1
V: TRBV3-1
J: TRBJ1-1
DNA: TGTGCCAGCAGCCCTCGCCTGGGACAGGCTTACACTGAAGCTTTCTTT
CDR3: CASSPRLGQAYTEAFF

length: 13
size: many
D: TRBD1
V: TRBV30
J: TRBJ1-5
DNA: TGTGCCTGGAGTGGAACAGGGGCGCAGCCCCAGCATTTT
CDR3: CAWSGTGAQPQHF

length: 12
size: many
D: .
V: TRBV20-1
J: TRBJ1-5
DNA: TGCAGTGCTAGTCGGGAGGGGCAGCCCCAGCATTTT
CDR3: CSASREGQPQHF

length: 16
size: .
D: .
V: TRBV2
J: TRBJ1-1
DNA: TGTGCCAGCAGTGGGGGGTCTGGTTATTTGAACACTGAAGCTTTCTTT
CDR3: CASSGGSGYLNTEAFF

length: 21
size: many
D: TRBD2
V: TRBV6-1
J: TRBJ2-2
DNA: TGTGCCAGCAGTGAACTTCGCCAACTAGCGGAAAGGCCCATAAGTGCCGGGGAGCTGTTTTTT
CDR3: CASSELRQLAERPISAGELFF

length: 15
size: many
D: .
V: TRBV14
J: TRBJ2-5
DNA: TGTGCCAGCAGCCAAGTCAGGGGGGCAGGAGAGACCCAGTACTTC
CDR3: CASSQVRGAGETQYF

length: 15
size: .
D: .
V: TRBV2
J: TRBJ2-7
DNA: TGTGCCAGCAGCCTCGAGCGGGCCCGCTCCTACGAGCAGTACTTC
CDR3: CASSLERARSYEQYF

length: 14
size: many
D: TRBD2
V: TRBV7-2
J: TRBJ2-7
DNA: TGTGCCAGCAGGCCGTTTAGCGGGAGGAACGAGCAGTACTTC
CDR3: CASRPFSGRNEQYF

length: 15
size: .
D: .
V: TRBV12-3/TRBV12-4
J: TRBJ2-7
DNA: TGTGCCAGCAGTTGGGCACAGGGTTCCTCCTACGAGCAGTACTTC
CDR3: CASSWAQGSSYEQYF

length: 15
size: many
D: .
V: TRBV28
J: TRBJ1-5
DNA: TGTGCCAGCAGTTTATCCAGCCATAGCAATCAGCCCCAGCATTTT
CDR3: CASSLSSHSNQPQHF

length: 16
size: .
D: .
V: TRBV6-2/TRBV6-3
J: TRBJ2-7
DNA: TGTGCCAGCAGTTACCCTCAGCAGGGTGTCTCCTACGAGCAGTACTTC
CDR3: CASSYPQQGVSYEQYF

length: 11
size: few
D: .
V: TRBV6-1
J: TRBJ2-7
DNA: TGTGCCAGCAGTGTGACGAATGAGCAGTACTTC
CDR3: CASSVTNEQYF

length: 13
size: .
D: .
V: TRBV6-2/TRBV6-3
J: TRBJ2-4
DNA: TGTGCCAGCAGTTGGTTGGAGGAAAACATTCAGTACTTC
CDR3: CASSWLEENIQYF

length: 16
size: many
D: .
V: TRBV27
J: TRBJ2-4
DNA: TGTGCCAGCAGTTTTAGGGGGGGGGGCCGGAAAAACATTCAGTACTTC
CDR3: CASSFRGGGRKNIQYF

length: 17
size: many
D: TRBD2
V: TRBV28
J: TRBJ2-5
DNA: TGTGCCAGCAGTTTAGCCACCGGACTAGCGGGCCAAGAGACCCAGTACTTC
CDR3: CASSLATGLAGQETQYF

length: 14
size: many
D: TRBD2
V: TRBV29-1
J: TRBJ2-7
DNA: TGCAGCGTTGGGCTAGCGGGAGGAACCTACGAGCAGTACTTC
CDR3: CSVGLAGGTYEQYF

length: 15
size: .
D: .
V: TRBV13
J: TRBJ1-1
DNA: TGTGCCAGCAGCCGACCCCCTGGAATGAACACTGAAGCTTTCTTT
CDR3: CASSRPPGMNTEAFF

length: 16
size: many
D: .
V: TRBV11-2
J: TRBJ1-3
DNA: TGTGCCAGCAGCAGTCAGACAGTCCTCTCTGGAAACACCATATATTTT
CDR3: CASSSQTVLSGNTIYF

length: 14
size: many
D: TRBD2
V: TRBV12-3/TRBV12-4
J: TRBJ2-4
DNA: TGTGCCAGCAGTTTCGGGGGGGCCGGGAACATTCAGTACTTC
CDR3: CASSFGGAGNIQYF

length: 13
size: once
D: .
V: TRBV24-1
J: TRBJ2-5
DNA: TGTGCCACGGGTGGCACAGGCCAAGAGACCCAGTACTTC
CDR3: CATGGTGQETQYF

length: 14
size: many
D: TRBD2
V: TRBV20-1
J: TRBJ2-7
DNA: TGCAGTGCTAGCCTCCTAGCGGGAGCCTACGAGCAGTACTTC
CDR3: CSASLLAGAYEQYF

length: 17
size: .
D: .
V: TRBV11-2
J: TRBJ2-5
DNA: TGTGCCAGCAGCTTGGGAGCAGCGGCGCGGGGATGGAAGACCCAGTACTTC
CDR3: CASSLGAAARGWKTQYF

length: 14
size: many
D: TRBD1
V: TRBV6-1
J: TRBJ2-7
DNA: TGTGCCAGCAGTGAAAACAGGGGGCTCTACGAGCAGTACTTC
CDR3: CASSENRGLYEQYF

length: 12
size: many
D: .
V: TRBV6-5
J: TRBJ1-2
DNA: TGTGCCAGCAGCTCCCAGTACTATGGCTACACCTTC
CDR3: CASSSQYYGYTF

length: 12
size: .
D: .
V: TRBV2
J: TRBJ2-5
DNA: TGTGCCAGCAAGACAGAGCAAGAGACCCAGTACTTC
CDR3: CASKTEQETQYF

length: 14
size: many
D: .
V: TRBV20-1
J: TRBJ2-4
DNA: TGCAGTGCTAGAGCAACCTTAGCCAAAAACATTCAGTACTTC
CDR3: CSARATLAKNIQYF

length: 16
size: .
D: .
V: TRBV30
J: TRBJ1-1
DNA: TGTGCCTGGAGTGTAATTGGGACGGGAGGAAAGACTGAAGCTTTCTTT
CDR3: CAWSVIGTGGKTEAFF

length: 16
size: many
D: .
V: TRBV11-1
J: TRBJ1-1
DNA: TGTGCCAGCAGCGCCGGCGGGGGCGTATTGAACACTGAAGCTTTCTTT
CDR3: CASSAGGGVLNTEAFF

length: 17
size: many
D: .
V: TRBV6-2/TRBV6-3
J: TRBJ2-7
DNA: TGTGCCAGCAGTTACCGTGGGGACGGGGCCTCCTACTACGAGCAGTACTTC
CDR3: CASSYRGDGASYYEQYF

length: 16
size: .
D: .
V: TRBV5-1
J: TRBJ2-1
DNA: TGCGCCAGCAGCTTGATGTCGGGGGGCGAGGGCAATGAGCAGTTCTTC
CDR3: CASSLMSGGEGNEQFF

length: 15
size: few
D: TRBD2
V: TRBV6-5
J: TRBJ2-5
DNA: TGTGCCAGCAGTTACCCGTCTAGCGGGACAGAGACCCAGTACTTC
CDR3: CASSYPSSGTETQYF

length: 14
size: .
D: .
V: TRBV12-3/TRBV12-4
J: TRBJ2-5
DNA: TGTGCCAGCACCGGCAGGGTCAGCCAAGAGACCCAGTACTTC
CDR3: CASTGRVSQETQYF

length: 14
size: many
D: .
V: TRBV2
J: TRBJ1-5
DNA: TGTGCCACCGCGGCAGGGTACAGAAGTCAGCCCCAGCATTTT
CDR3: CATAAGYRSQPQHF

length: 12
size: many
D: .
V: TRBV2
J: TRBJ2-7
DNA: TGTGCCAGCAGTGATAGCCTCGGCGAGCAGTACTTC
CDR3: CASSDSLGEQYF

length: 15
size: many
D: TRBD2
V: TRBV6-1
J: TRBJ2-7
DNA: TGTGCCAGCCTAGTAGCGGGAGTCGGCACCTACGAGCAGTACTTC
CDR3: CASLVAGVGTYEQYF

length: 14
size: .
D: .
V: TRBV6-5
J: TRBJ2-5
DNA: TGTGCCAGCAGTTACGCCGACAGACAAGAGACCCAGTACTTC
CDR3: CASSYADRQETQYF

length: 16
size: .
D: TRBD1
V: TRBV12-3/TRBV12-4
J: TRBJ2-7
DNA: TGTGCCAGCAGTTTAGATGTCGGGACAGGCAACTACGAGCAGTACTTC
CDR3: CASSLDVGTGNYEQYF

length: 16
size: .
D: TRBD1
V: TRBV28
J: TRBJ2-7
DNA: TGTGCCAGTTACGTTTCCGGGACAGGGCGCTTCTACGAGCAGTACTTC
CDR3: CASYVSGTGRFYEQYF